The 2 T cell receptor beta chains below come from one sample, sequenced in a study of T cell clones after liver transplantation. This table comes from immunoSEQ multiplex PCR, and its TCRdb copy is limited to in-frame clones, with some not included. Of 45,000 to 55,000 clones detected, roughly 83% appear once; the ten largest clones hold 7.5% to 10%. Specimen: CD4+ T cells from blood, collected before liver transplant. The receptors were gathered from a human donor who received a liver transplant.

A single count supports this clone. J is TRBJ2-5 and V is TRBV10-3; a possible D gene is TRBD2 (7 bases). CDR3 length: 14 residues. Trimming cost V 2 bases and J 2 bases, with 9 bases left between them. The germline V gene has CDR1 ENHRY and CDR2 SYGVKD. The CDR3 sequence: CAISERGAQETQYF. The CDR3 DNA sequence: TGTGCCATCAGTGAGCGGGGGGCGCAAGAGACCCAGTACTTC.

The chain joins TRBV25-1 to TRBJ2-7; D possibly corresponds to TRBD1 (5 bases). The CDR3 is 12 amino acids. Germline V gene data show CDR1 as MGHDK and CDR2 as SYGVNS. V was shortened by 5 bases and J by 2 bases, with 7 bases between the two germline ends. CDR3 nucleotides: TGTGCCAGCAGTATGGACACCTACGAGCAGTACTTC. Its protein product is CASSMDTYEQYF.